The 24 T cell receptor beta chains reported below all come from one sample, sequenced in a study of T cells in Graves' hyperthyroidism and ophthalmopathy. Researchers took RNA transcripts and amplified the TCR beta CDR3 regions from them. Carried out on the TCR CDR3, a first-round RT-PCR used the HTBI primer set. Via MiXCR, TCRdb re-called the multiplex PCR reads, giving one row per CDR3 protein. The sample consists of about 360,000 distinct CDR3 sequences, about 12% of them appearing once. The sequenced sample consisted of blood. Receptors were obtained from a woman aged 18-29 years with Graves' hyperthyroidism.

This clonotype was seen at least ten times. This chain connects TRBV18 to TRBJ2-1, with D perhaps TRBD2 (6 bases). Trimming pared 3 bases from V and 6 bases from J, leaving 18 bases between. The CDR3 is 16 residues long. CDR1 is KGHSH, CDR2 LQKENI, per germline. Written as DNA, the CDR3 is TGTGCCAGCTCACCCCCGCAGGTTTCTAGCGCCAATGAGCAGTTCTTC. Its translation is CASSPPQVSSANEQFF.

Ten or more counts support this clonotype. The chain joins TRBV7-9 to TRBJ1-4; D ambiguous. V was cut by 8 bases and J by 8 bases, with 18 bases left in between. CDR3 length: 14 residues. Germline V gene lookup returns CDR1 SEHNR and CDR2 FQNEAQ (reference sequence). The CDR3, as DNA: TGTGCCAGCTCCCCTGCGGAGGGCGGAGAAAAACTGTTTTTT. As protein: CASSPAEGGEKLFF. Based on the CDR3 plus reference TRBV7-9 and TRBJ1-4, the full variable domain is DTGVSQNPRHKITKRGQNVTFRCDPISEHNRLYWYRQTLGQGPEFLTYFQNEAQLEKSRLLSDRFSAERPKGSFSTLEIQRTEQGDSAMYLCASSPAEGGEKLFFGSGTQLSVL.

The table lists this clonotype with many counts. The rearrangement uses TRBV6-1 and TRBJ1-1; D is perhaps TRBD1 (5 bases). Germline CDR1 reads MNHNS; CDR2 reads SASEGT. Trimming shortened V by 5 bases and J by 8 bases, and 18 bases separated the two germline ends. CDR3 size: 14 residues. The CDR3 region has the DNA TGTGCCAGCAGTTCGCCCGCGGACACGCAGGAAGCTTTCTTT. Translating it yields CASSSPADTQEAFF.

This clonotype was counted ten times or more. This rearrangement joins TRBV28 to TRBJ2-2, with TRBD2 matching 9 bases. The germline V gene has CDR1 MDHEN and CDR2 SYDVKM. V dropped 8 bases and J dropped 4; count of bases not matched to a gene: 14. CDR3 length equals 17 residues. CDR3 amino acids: CASGQVAGEWVTGELFF. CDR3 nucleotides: TGTGCCAGCGGACAGGTAGCGGGAGAGTGGGTCACCGGGGAGCTGTTTTTT.

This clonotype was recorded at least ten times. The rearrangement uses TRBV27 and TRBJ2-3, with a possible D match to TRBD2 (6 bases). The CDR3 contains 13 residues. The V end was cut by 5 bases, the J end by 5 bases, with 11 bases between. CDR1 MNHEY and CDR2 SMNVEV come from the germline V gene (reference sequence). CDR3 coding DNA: TGTGCCAGCAGTCATGGAGGGGAAGATACGCAGTATTTT. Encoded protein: CASSHGGEDTQYF.

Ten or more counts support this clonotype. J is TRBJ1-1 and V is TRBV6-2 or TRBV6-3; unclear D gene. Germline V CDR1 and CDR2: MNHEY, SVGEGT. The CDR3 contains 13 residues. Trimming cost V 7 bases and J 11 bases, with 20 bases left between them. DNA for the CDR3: TGTGCCAGCACCGACCCTCAGAGCAGGCCGGCTTTCTTT. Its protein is CASTDPQSRPAFF.

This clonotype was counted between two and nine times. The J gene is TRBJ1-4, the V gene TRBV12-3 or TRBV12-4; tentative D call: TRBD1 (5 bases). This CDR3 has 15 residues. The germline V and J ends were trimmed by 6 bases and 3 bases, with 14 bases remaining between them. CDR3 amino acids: CASSRGTGPNEKLFF. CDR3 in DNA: TGTGCCAGCAGCCGGGGGACGGGACCTAATGAAAAACTGTTTTTT.

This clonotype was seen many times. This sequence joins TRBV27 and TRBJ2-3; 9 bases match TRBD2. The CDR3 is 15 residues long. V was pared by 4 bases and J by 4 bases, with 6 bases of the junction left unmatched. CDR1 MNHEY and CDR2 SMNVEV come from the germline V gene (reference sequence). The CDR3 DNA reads TGTGCCAGCAGTTCCCTAGCGGGAAGGGCAGATACGCAGTATTTT. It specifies CASSSLAGRADTQYF.

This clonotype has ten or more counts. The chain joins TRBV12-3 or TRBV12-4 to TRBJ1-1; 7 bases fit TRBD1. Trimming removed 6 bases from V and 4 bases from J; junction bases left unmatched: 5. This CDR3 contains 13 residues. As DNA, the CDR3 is TGTGCCAGCAGCCGACAGGGACTCACTGAAGCTTTCTTT. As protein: CASSRQGLTEAFF.

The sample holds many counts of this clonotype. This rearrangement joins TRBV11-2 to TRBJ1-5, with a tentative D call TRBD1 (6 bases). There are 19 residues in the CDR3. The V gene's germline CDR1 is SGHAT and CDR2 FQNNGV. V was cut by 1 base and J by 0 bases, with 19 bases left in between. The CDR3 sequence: CASSLGSLSGASSNQPQHF. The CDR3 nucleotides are TGTGCCAGCAGCTTAGGGTCTTTGTCGGGGGCAAGTAGCAATCAGCCCCAGCATTTT.

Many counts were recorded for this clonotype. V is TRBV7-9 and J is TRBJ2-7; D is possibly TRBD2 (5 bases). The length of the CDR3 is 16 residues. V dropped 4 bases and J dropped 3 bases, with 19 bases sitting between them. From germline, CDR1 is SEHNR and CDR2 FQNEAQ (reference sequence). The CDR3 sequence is CASSSTKTTDYYEQYF. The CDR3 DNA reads TGTGCCAGCAGCTCAACTAAAACCACCGACTACTACGAGCAGTACTTC.

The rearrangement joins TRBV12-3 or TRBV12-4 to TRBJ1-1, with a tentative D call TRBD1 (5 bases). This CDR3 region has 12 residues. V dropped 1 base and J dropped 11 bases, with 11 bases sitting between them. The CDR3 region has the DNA TGTGCCAGCAGTTTAGAGGGGTGGGAGGCTTTCTTT. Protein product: CASSLEGWEAFF.

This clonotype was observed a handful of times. CDR3 bases: TGTGCCAGCAGCGTGGCCCCGAGTGTCGATTCACCCCTCCACTTT. Protein sequence: CASSVAPSVDSPLHF. The chain combines TRBV9 with TRBJ1-6; D ambiguous. The CDR3 extends over 15 amino acids. Germline V CDR1 and CDR2: SGDLS, YYNGEE. The V end lost 2 bases, the J end lost 8 bases, and 14 bases lay between the germline ends.

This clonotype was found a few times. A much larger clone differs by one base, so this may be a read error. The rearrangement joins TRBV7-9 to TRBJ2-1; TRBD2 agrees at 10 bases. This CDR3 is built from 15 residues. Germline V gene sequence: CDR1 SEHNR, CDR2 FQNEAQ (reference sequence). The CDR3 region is CASSLTSGTYNEQLF. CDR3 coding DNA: TGTGCCAGCAGCCTTACTAGCGGGACCTACAATGAGCAGCTCTTC.

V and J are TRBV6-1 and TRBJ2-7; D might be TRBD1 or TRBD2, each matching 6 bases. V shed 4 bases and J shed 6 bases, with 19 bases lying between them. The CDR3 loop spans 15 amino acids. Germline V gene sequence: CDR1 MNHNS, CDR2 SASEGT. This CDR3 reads CASSGNPLQGGEQYF. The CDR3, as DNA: TGTGCCAGCAGTGGAAATCCCTTACAGGGAGGCGAGCAGTACTTC.

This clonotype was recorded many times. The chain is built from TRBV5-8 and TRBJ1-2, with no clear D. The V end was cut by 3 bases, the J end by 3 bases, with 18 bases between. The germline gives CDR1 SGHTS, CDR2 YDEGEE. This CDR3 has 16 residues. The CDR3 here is CASSSGRMGLDYGYTF. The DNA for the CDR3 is TGTGCCAGCAGCTCGGGGAGAATGGGGTTAGACTATGGCTACACCTTC.

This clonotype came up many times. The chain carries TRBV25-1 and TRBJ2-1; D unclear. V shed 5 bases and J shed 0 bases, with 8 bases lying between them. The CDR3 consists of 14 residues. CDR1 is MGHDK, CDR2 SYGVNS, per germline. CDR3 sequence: CASSINYSYNEQFF. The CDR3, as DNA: TGTGCCAGCAGTATCAACTACTCCTACAATGAGCAGTTCTTC.

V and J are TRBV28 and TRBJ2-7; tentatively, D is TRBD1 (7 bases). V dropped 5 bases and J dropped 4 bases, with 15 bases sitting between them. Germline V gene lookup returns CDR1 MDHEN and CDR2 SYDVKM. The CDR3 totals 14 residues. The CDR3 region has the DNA TGTGCCAGCAGTGGGCGGGACAGCGGATACGAGCAGTACTTC. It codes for CASSGRDSGYEQYF. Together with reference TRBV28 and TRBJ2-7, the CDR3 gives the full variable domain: DVKVTQSSRYLVKRTGEKVFLECVQDMDHENMFWYRQDPGLGLRLIYFSYDVKMKEKGDIPEGYSVSREKKERFSLILESASTNQTSMYLCASSGRDSGYEQYFGPGTRLTVT.

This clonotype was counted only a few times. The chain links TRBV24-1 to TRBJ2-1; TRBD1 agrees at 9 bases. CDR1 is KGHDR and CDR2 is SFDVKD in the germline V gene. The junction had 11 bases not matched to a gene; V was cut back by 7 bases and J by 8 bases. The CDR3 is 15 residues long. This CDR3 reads CATSAPGQGSYEQFF. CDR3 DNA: TGTGCCACCAGCGCTCCGGGACAGGGAAGTTATGAGCAGTTCTTC.

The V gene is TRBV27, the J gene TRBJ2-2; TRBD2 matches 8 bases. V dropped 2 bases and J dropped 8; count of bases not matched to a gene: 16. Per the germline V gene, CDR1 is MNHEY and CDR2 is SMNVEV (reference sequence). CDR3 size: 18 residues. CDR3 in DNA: TGTGCCAGCAGTTTACAGGGTAGCGGGAACCCCCTCGGGGGGGAGCTGTTTTTT. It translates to CASSLQGSGNPLGGELFF.

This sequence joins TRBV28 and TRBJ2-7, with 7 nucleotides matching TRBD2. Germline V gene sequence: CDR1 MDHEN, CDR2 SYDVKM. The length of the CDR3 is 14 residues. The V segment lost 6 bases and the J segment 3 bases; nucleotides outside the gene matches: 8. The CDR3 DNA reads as TGTGCCAGCAGCTTCCCCGGGGGGAGCTACGAGCAGTACTTC. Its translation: CASSFPGGSYEQYF.

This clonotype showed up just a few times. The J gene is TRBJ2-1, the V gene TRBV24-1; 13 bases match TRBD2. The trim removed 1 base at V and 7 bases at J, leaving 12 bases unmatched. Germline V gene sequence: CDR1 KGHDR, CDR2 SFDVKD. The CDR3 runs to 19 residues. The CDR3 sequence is CATSDFGGATSGRFNEQFF. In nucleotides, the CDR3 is TGTGCCACCAGTGATTTTGGAGGGGCGACTAGCGGGAGGTTTAATGAGCAGTTCTTC.

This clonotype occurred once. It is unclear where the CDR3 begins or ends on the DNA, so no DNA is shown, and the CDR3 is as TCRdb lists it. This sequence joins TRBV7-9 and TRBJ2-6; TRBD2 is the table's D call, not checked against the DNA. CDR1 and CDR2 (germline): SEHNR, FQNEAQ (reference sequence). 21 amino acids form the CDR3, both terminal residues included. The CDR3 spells CASSFYTCSASQGSGANVLTF.

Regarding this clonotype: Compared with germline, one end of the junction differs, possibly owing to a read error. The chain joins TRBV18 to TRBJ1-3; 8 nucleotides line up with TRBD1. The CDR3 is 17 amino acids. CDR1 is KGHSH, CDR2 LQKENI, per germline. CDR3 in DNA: TGTGCCAGCTCACCGACGACAGGGGCGCTCTCTGGAATCACCATATATTTT. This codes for CASSPTTGALSGITIYF.